This entry lists 18 T cell receptor beta chains sequenced from one sample in a study of control samples from healthy donors and cancer patients. Only in-frame clones appear in the TCRdb table, and some are missing; sequencing was by immunoSEQ multiplex PCR. This table holds some 130,000 clones, approximately 89% found once. Source material: PBMCs. Receptors were obtained from a man aged 45-65 years with head and neck cancer.

There are a few counts of this clone. This chain uses TRBV28 with TRBJ2-5; TRBD1 is a possible D gene (5 bases). This CDR3 region has 15 residues. Germline CDR1 is MDHEN and CDR2 is SYDVKM. V lost 4 bases to trimming and J lost 3 bases, with 15 bases between them. CDR3 coding DNA: TGTGCCAGCAGTTGGGCAGGGTTGGAGAAAGAGACCCAGTACTTC. This sequence encodes CASSWAGLEKETQYF.

The chain links TRBV21-1 to TRBJ2-7; the table gives TRBD1 as D, unverified against the DNA. TRBV21-1 is assigned pseudogene status. The CDR3 has 16 amino acids. The CDR3 DNA sequence: TGTGCCAGCAGCAAAGATCGGCAGGGGTTAAACTACGAGCAGTACTTC. Its translation: CASSKDRQGLNYEQYF.

The V gene is TRBV20-1, the J gene TRBJ2-5; D possibly matches TRBD1 or TRBD2 (5 bases each). V lost 3 bases to trimming and J lost 2 bases, with 7 bases between them. Germline V lookup: CDR1 DFQATT, CDR2 SNEGSKA (reference sequence). This CDR3 region has 12 residues. In DNA form, the CDR3 reads TGCAGTGCTAGTGGGGGACAAGAGACCCAGTACTTC. Its protein product is CSASGGQETQYF.

V usage is TRBV6-1 and J usage is TRBJ2-2, with unresolved D. The CDR3 has 15 residues. Trimming removed 2 bases from V and 2 bases from J, with 9 bases in between. CDR1 is MNHNS, CDR2 SASEGT, per germline. CDR3 bases: TGTGCCAGCAGTGAACGGGCAGATAACACCGGGGAGCTGTTTTTT. This codes for CASSERADNTGELFF.

The count of this clone is one. This chain connects TRBV5-1 to TRBJ2-1; no clear D. The V gene lost 4 bases and the J gene lost 10 bases, with 18 bases spanning the gap. Germline lookup yields CDR1 SGHRS and CDR2 YFSETQ. The CDR3 sequence is 14 residues long. As DNA, the CDR3 is TGCGCCAGCAGCCAAGATCCCCTTAGCAACGAGCAGTTCTTC. Encoded protein: CASSQDPLSNEQFF.

The chain uses TRBV18 and TRBJ2-7; the D gene is possibly TRBD1 (5 bases). Trimming pared 6 bases from V and 2 bases from J, leaving 14 bases between. Germline V CDR1 and CDR2: KGHSH, LQKENI. The CDR3 contains 14 residues. CDR3 nucleotides: TGTGCCAGCTCCCCTCCAACAGGCCCCTACGAGCAGTACTTC. It codes for CASSPPTGPYEQYF.

This clone was observed a handful of times. The chain is built from TRBV5-6 and TRBJ1-6, with no clear D. V was trimmed by 1 base and J by 7 bases, leaving 6 bases between them. The CDR3 totals 13 residues. The germline CDR1 and CDR2 sequences are SGHDT and YYEEEE. DNA for the CDR3: TGTGCCAGCAGCTTGTTGGGCAATTCACCCCTCCACTTT. Translating it yields CASSLLGNSPLHF.

The chain couples TRBV5-1 to TRBJ1-1, with 7 positions matching TRBD1. The junction had 13 bases not matched to a gene; V was cut back by 1 base and J by 1 base. CDR1 is SGHRS and CDR2 is YFSETQ in the germline V gene. The CDR3 consists of 18 residues. CDR3 residues: CASSLRPMRDSQNTEAFF. The CDR3 DNA reads as TGCGCCAGCAGCTTGCGTCCGATGAGGGACAGTCAGAACACTGAAGCTTTCTTT. The full variable domain, completed using reference TRBV5-1 and TRBJ1-1, is KAGVTQTPRYLIKTRGQQVTLSCSPISGHRSVSWYQQTPGQGLQFLFEYFSETQRNKGNFPGRFSGRQFSNSRSEMNVSTLELGDSALYLCASSLRPMRDSQNTEAFFGQGTRLTVV.

This clone appeared once. The chain links TRBV10-2 to TRBJ1-2, with a tentative D call TRBD1 (5 bases). The CDR3 totals 15 residues. Trimming pared 7 bases from V and 6 bases from J, leaving 21 bases between. Germline CDR1 and CDR2: WSHSY and SAAADI. CDR3 DNA sequence: TGCGCCAGCACCCTACAGGTCAGCAGGGTAGATGGCTACACCTTC. Protein product: CASTLQVSRVDGYTF.

The rearrangement uses TRBV6-2 or TRBV6-3 and TRBJ2-2; TRBD2 aligns across 14 bases. Germline V lookup: CDR1 MNHEY, CDR2 SVGEGT. This CDR3 contains 19 residues. Trimming cost V 7 bases and J 2 bases; bases outside gene matches: 12. For the CDR3, the DNA is TGTGCCAGCAACCCCGGGACTAGCGGGAGTCGGGGTAACACCGGGGAGCTGTTTTTT. Its protein is CASNPGTSGSRGNTGELFF.

V gene TRBV4-1 combines with J gene TRBJ2-6, with D possibly TRBD2 on 6 matching bases. V lost 1 base, J lost 0 bases, and 13 bases lay in between. This CDR3 contains 18 residues. Germline V gene lookup returns CDR1 MGHRA and CDR2 YSYEKL. The CDR3 spells CASSQGSAGSSGANVLTF. In DNA, the CDR3 is TGCGCCAGCAGCCAAGGTTCCGCGGGAAGCTCTGGGGCCAACGTCCTGACTTTC.

The genes are TRBV10-1 and TRBJ2-1; 7 bases fit TRBD2. This CDR3 spans 14 amino acids. Unmatched junction bases numbered 3, after V lost 3 bases and J lost 4 bases. Germline loops: CDR1 WNHNN, CDR2 SYGVQD (reference sequence). As DNA, the CDR3 is TGCGCCAGCAGTGACCGGGGGGATTACAATGAGCAGTTCTTC. This encodes CASSDRGDYNEQFF.

This rearrangement joins TRBV19 to TRBJ1-2; 9 bases fit TRBD1. Per the germline V gene, CDR1 is LNHDA and CDR2 is SQIVND (reference sequence). The CDR3 totals 15 residues. V lost 4 bases and J lost 5; bases outside the gene matches: 8. CDR3 nucleotides: TGTGCCAGTAGTACCCGGGACAGGGCACTATATGGCTACACCTTC. The encoded protein is CASSTRDRALYGYTF.

The V and J genes are TRBV5-8 and TRBJ2-3; 8 positions match TRBD1. The germline V gene encodes CDR1 SGHTS and CDR2 YDEGEE. The CDR3 is 17 residues long. V shed 2 bases, J shed 2 bases, and the junction held 10 bases outside the gene matches. CDR3 bases: TGTGCCAGCAGCTTTATTCGGACAGGGCGGAACACAGATACGCAGTATTTT. It specifies CASSFIRTGRNTDTQYF.

The rearrangement joins TRBV29-1 to TRBJ1-2, with D tentatively TRBD1 (5 bases). Trimming shortened V by 8 bases and J by 4 bases, and 20 bases separated the two germline ends. CDR1 is SQVTM, CDR2 ANQGSEA, per germline. This CDR3 has 14 residues. CDR3: CSSEGSGVGYGYTF. The CDR3 DNA sequence: TGCAGCTCCGAGGGGTCGGGGGTCGGCTATGGCTACACCTTC.

The CDR3 reads CASSYGGLREAFF. DNA for the CDR3: TGTGCCAGCAGTTACGGTGGGCTGCGGGAGGCTTTCTTT. V usage is TRBV6-5 and J usage is TRBJ1-1, with D unclear. Looked up from germline, CDR1 is MNHEY and CDR2 is SVGAGI. The germline V and J ends were trimmed by 2 bases and 11 bases, with 15 bases remaining between them. The CDR3 consists of 13 residues.

This clone was seen only a few times. The rearrangement joins TRBV12-3 or TRBV12-4 to TRBJ2-7; 7 bases line up with TRBD1. The J segment lost 3 bases and the V segment lost 6 bases, leaving 2 bases of the junction unmatched. CDR3 length: 12 residues. In nucleotides, the CDR3 is TGTGCCAGCAGCTCAGGGGGCTACGAGCAGTACTTC. It is translated as CASSSGGYEQYF.

The rearrangement uses TRBV4-2 and TRBJ2-3; the match to TRBD2 covers 12 bases. The V gene's germline CDR1 is LGHNA and CDR2 YNFKEQ. The CDR3 consists of 20 residues. Trimming removed 1 base from V and 0 bases from J; junction bases left unmatched: 11. The DNA of the CDR3 is TGTGCCAGCAGCCAAGGGGCTAGCGGGAGGGCCTATGAGAGCACAGATACGCAGTATTTT. It encodes CASSQGASGRAYESTDTQYF.